This is a list of T cell receptor beta chains from one sample in a study of cytomegalovirus exposure and HLA in healthy donors. The assay was immunoSEQ multiplex PCR, and TCRdb's table has in-frame clones only and misses some. This sample has about 140,000 clones, with roughly four fifths found just once. The sequenced material came from PBMCs. The receptors were sampled from a young woman in good health and CMV-seronegative. CDR3s include the opening cysteine and the closing phenylalanine or tryptophan. Each record gives: clone size, V gene, J gene, D gene, CDR3 protein, CDR3 DNA. D genes are given only for firm matches. Size values are once, few and many counts, or a class for expanded clones, and some rows have none.

NA	TRBV6-6	TRBJ1-1	TRBD1	CASSWGQAMNTEAFF	TGTGCCAGCAGTTGGGGACAGGCCATGAACACTGAAGCTTTCTTT
NA	TRBV2	TRBJ2-4	TRBD1	CASSYRGVDIQYF	TGTGCCAGCAGCTACAGGGGGGTGGACATTCAGTACTTC
NA	TRBV29-1	TRBJ1-5	NA	CSVGLGRERNQPQHF	TGCAGCGTTGGGTTAGGCAGGGAAAGGAATCAGCCCCAGCATTTT
once	TRBV7-2	TRBJ2-7	TRBD2	CASSLAVVGGGGYEQYF	TGTGCCAGCAGCTTAGCGGTCGTCGGGGGGGGAGGCTACGAGCAGTACTTC
NA	TRBV19	TRBJ1-1	NA	CASSLHRGNTEAFF	TGTGCCAGCAGCCTCCACCGGGGGAACACTGAAGCTTTCTTT
few	TRBV19	TRBJ1-3	NA	CASSPQTGTHTTSGNTIYF	TGTGCCAGTAGCCCTCAAACAGGGACCCATACCACCTCTGGAAACACCATATATTTT
once	TRBV6-5	TRBJ2-1	NA	CASSTNGQIYNEQFF	TGTGCCAGCAGTACCAACGGACAGATTTACAATGAGCAGTTCTTC
NA	TRBV11-1	TRBJ1-2	NA	CASSPSARGYGYTF	TGTGCCAGCAGCCCCTCCGCTAGGGGCTATGGCTACACCTTC
once	TRBV2	TRBJ1-4	TRBD1	CASLDQGAGEKLFF	TGTGCCAGCCTTGACCAGGGGGCCGGCGAAAAACTGTTTTTT
NA	TRBV19	TRBJ1-5	NA	CASSNAGNGQPQHF	TGTGCCAGTAGTAACGCAGGGAATGGGCAGCCCCAGCATTTT
NA	TRBV7-2	TRBJ2-7	NA	CASSVKLEGAQYF	TGTGCCAGCAGCGTCAAGTTGGAGGGGGCTCAGTACTTC